The 18 T cell receptor beta chains below were found in one sample sequenced in a study of T cell responses to AZD1222 COVID-19 vaccine (dated by TCRdb to the early 2020s). The protocol used for the library was the immunoSEQ multiplex PCR assay. Here the immuneACCESS table is served through TCRdb, limited to in-frame sequences with V and J called. Missing clones are a known gap in these copies; in checked studies unresolved V genes cover under half, and the rest lacks a known reason. The sample table contains roughly 150,000 clones; only one count was recorded for roughly nine tenths of them. The top ten clonotypes cover over 1% of the sample. Read against the paper, the sample's time point label means: about 28 days (+/-7) after the second vaccine dose. The source was peripheral blood, collected 28 days after the second AZD1222 dose. These receptors all come from an adult who received the AZD1222 COVID-19 vaccine.

The chain employs TRBV19 and TRBJ2-7, with 9 positions matching TRBD1. In germline, CDR1 is LNHDA, CDR2 SQIVND (reference sequence). The CDR3 contains 14 residues. The ends lost 4 bases at V and 4 bases at J; junction bases unmatched: 5. Written as DNA, the CDR3 is TGTGCCAGTAGTACCGGGACAGGGAAGTACGAGCAGTACTTC. Encoded protein: CASSTGTGKYEQYF.

This clone came up once. J is TRBJ1-6 and V is TRBV25-1; D is possibly TRBD1 (5 bases). This CDR3 has 15 amino acids. Germline V gives CDR1 MGHDK, CDR2 SYGVNS. V was clipped by 6 bases and J by 2 bases, with 11 bases between them. The CDR3 DNA follows: TGTGCCAGCAGCCCAGGGCAGCCCTATAATTCACCCCTCCACTTT. Encoded protein: CASSPGQPYNSPLHF.

This clone was picked up one time. The V call is TRBV7-9, the J call TRBJ2-1; TRBD2 agrees at 8 bases. CDR1 is SEHNR, CDR2 FQNEAQ, per germline (reference sequence). The CDR3 runs 12 residues. V lost 10 bases, J lost 8 bases, and 7 bases stayed unmatched. CDR3 sequence: CAMTGTRDEQFF. Written as DNA, the CDR3 is TGTGCCATGACCGGGACTAGGGATGAGCAGTTCTTC.

V usage is TRBV7-2 and J usage is TRBJ2-3; D is unresolved. The CDR3 loop spans 14 amino acids. The germline gives CDR1 SGHTA, CDR2 FQGNSA. V was clipped by 5 bases and J by 4 bases, with 13 bases between them. For the CDR3, the DNA is TGTGCCAGCAGCCCTGCCAGGAATTCAGATACGCAGTATTTT. It codes for CASSPARNSDTQYF.

The V gene is TRBV19, the J gene TRBJ1-2; perhaps TRBD1 as D (6 bases). Germline CDR1 and CDR2: LNHDA and SQIVND (reference sequence). V dropped 5 bases and J dropped 7 bases, with 14 bases sitting between them. The CDR3 covers 13 residues. Written as DNA, the CDR3 is TGTGCCAGTAGTCCCCTGACAGGAAGTGGCTACACCTTC. This translates into CASSPLTGSGYTF. Supplemented by reference TRBV19 and TRBJ1-2, the full variable domain reads DGGITQSPKYLFRKEGQNVTLSCEQNLNHDAMYWYRQDPGQGLRLIYYSQIVNDFQKGDIAEGYSVSREKKESFPLTVTSAQKNPTAFYLCASSPLTGSGYTFGSGTRLTVV.

The V call is TRBV6-6, the J call TRBJ1-1; TRBD1 might be the D (5 bases). V lost 0 bases, J lost 4 bases, and 15 bases lay in between. The germline V gene encodes CDR1 MNHNY and CDR2 SVGAGI (reference sequence). There are 16 residues in the CDR3. The CDR3 nucleotides are TGTGCCAGCAGTTACTCGTTTAGGTCCGGGGGCACTGAAGCTTTCTTT. Translation gives CASSYSFRSGGTEAFF.

The sample holds a few counts of this clone. This CDR3 is CASSLERTQQYF. The CDR3 nucleotides read TGTGCCAGCAGTTTGGAGCGGACTCAGCAGTACTTC. The chain joins TRBV12-3 or TRBV12-4 to TRBJ2-7; D might be TRBD2 (5 bases). The CDR3 is 12 amino acids. Between the trimmed V and J ends, which lost 3 bases and 8 bases, there was a span of 11 bases.

The CDR3 loop is CASSEVQRGGRNEQFF. For the CDR3, the DNA is TGCGCCAGCAGTGAGGTACAGCGGGGGGGCCGAAATGAGCAGTTCTTC. V usage is TRBV10-2 and J usage is TRBJ2-1; TRBD2 matches at 10 bases. The V gene end was trimmed by 2 bases and the J gene end by 7 bases; junction bases not matched to a gene: 8. Germline V CDR1 and CDR2: WSHSY, SAAADI. The CDR3 has 16 residues.

V gene TRBV18 combines with J gene TRBJ1-5, with D possibly matching TRBD1 (6 bases). The germline gives CDR1 KGHSH, CDR2 LQKENI. The CDR3 runs to 15 residues. Trimming removed 2 bases from V and 4 bases from J, with 12 bases in between. Written as DNA, the CDR3 is TGTGCCAGCTCACCAGGGCCAGGGGTGAATCAGCCCCAGCATTTT. This gives the protein CASSPGPGVNQPQHF.

This clone was seen a few times. The rearrangement links TRBV7-9 to TRBJ1-1, with TRBD1 matching 9 bases. The J segment lost 6 bases and the V segment lost 5 bases, leaving 10 bases of the junction unmatched. The CDR3 loop spans 15 amino acids. Germline loops: CDR1 SEHNR, CDR2 FQNEAQ (reference sequence). The CDR3 DNA is TGTGCCAGCAGCCAAACAGGGGGCGCCCCGGCTGAAGCTTTCTTT. Amino acid sequence: CASSQTGGAPAEAFF.

The gene calls are TRBV3-1 (or the pseudogene TRBV3-2) and TRBJ1-1; 8 nucleotides align to TRBD1. The CDR3 consists of 13 residues. The germline gives CDR1 LGHDT, CDR2 YNNKEL (reference sequence). The ends lost 4 bases at V and 4 bases at J; junction bases unmatched: 2. For the CDR3, the DNA is TGTGCCAGCAGCCTTACAGGGGGCACTGAAGCTTTCTTT. Its translation: CASSLTGGTEAFF.

The chain couples TRBV2 to TRBJ2-5, with 10 bases identical to TRBD2. The CDR3 length is 15 residues. V was clipped by 5 bases and J by 2 bases; unmatched bases: 5. Germline V gene data show CDR1 as SNHLY and CDR2 as FYNNEI. In DNA, the CDR3 is TGTGCCAGCAGTCGTAGCGGGGGGATGCAAGAGACCCAGTACTTC. Protein: CASSRSGGMQETQYF.

Only a few counts were recorded for this clone. This sample includes further DNA sequences coding for the same CDR3. The genes are TRBV12-3 or TRBV12-4 and TRBJ1-2; D is uncertain. The CDR3 is 11 residues long. Trimming stripped 3 bases from V and 5 bases from J, with 4 bases between. CDR3 loop: CASSLSYGYTF. CDR3 nucleotides: TGTGCCAGCAGTTTGTCTTATGGCTACACCTTC.

The chain employs TRBV10-3 and TRBJ1-1; 7 positions match TRBD1. This CDR3 is 15 amino acids long. The germline gives CDR1 ENHRY, CDR2 SYGVKD. J lost 1 base, V lost 4 bases, and 6 bases had no gene match. The CDR3 DNA reads as TGTGCCATCAGTGGCTCGGACAGGTCGAACACTGAAGCTTTCTTT. Its protein is CAISGSDRSNTEAFF.

This chain connects TRBV10-3 to TRBJ1-2; TRBD1 agrees at 10 bases. The J segment lost 6 bases and the V segment lost 0 bases, leaving 4 bases of the junction unmatched. Looked up from germline, CDR1 is ENHRY and CDR2 is SYGVKD. This CDR3 contains 15 residues. CDR3 protein: CAISESWTGGNGYTF. CDR3 nucleotide sequence: TGTGCCATCAGTGAGTCGTGGACAGGGGGAAATGGCTACACCTTC.

As concerns this clone: One junction end disagrees with the germline gene, perhaps due to a read error. The chain couples TRBV4-2 to TRBJ1-4; no firm D call. The CDR3 is 11 amino acids. Germline loops: CDR1 LGHNA, CDR2 YNFKEQ. The CDR3 loop reads CASSQDFRLVF. DNA for the CDR3: TGTGCCAGCAGCCAAGATTTTCGACTCGTTTTT.

CDR3 loop: CASSLANSGGSTDTQYF. The CDR3 nucleotides read TGCGCCAGCAGCTTGGCCAATAGCGGGGGGAGCACAGATACGCAGTATTTT. The chain joins TRBV5-1 to TRBJ2-3, with 10 bases lining up with TRBD2. Trimming cost V 0 bases and J 0 bases; bases outside gene matches: 4. Germline assignment: CDR1 SGHRS and CDR2 YFSETQ. CDR3 length: 17 amino acids.

The chain employs TRBV10-3 and TRBJ1-2, with D unresolved. Germline CDR1 ENHRY, CDR2 SYGVKD. V lost 2 bases and J lost 4, with 14 bases in between. The CDR3 contains 15 residues. In DNA form, the CDR3 reads TGTGCCATCAGTGAGCCGGACGAAGGACTCTATGGCTACACCTTC. This gives the protein CAISEPDEGLYGYTF.